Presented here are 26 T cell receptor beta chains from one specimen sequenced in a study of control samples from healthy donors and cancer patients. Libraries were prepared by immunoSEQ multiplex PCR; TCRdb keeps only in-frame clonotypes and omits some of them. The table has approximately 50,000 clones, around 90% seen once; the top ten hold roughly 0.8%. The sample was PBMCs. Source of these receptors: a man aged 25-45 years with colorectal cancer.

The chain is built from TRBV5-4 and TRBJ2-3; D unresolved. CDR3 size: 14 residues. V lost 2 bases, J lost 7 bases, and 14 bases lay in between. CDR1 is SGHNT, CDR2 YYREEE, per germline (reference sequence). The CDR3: CASSLSIESNTQYF. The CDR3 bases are TGTGCCAGCAGCTTATCGATAGAGTCAAATACGCAGTATTTT.

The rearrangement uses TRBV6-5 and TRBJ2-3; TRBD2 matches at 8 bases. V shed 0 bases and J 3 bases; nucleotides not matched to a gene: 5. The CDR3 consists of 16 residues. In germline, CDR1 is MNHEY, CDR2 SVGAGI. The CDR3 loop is CASSYSRRGETDTQYF. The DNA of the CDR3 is TGTGCCAGCAGTTACTCGAGGCGGGGGGAGACAGATACGCAGTATTTT.

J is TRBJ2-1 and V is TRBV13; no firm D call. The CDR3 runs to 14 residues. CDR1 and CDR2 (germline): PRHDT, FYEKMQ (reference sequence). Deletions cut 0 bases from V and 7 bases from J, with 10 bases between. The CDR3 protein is CASSLGSKRNEQFF. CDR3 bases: TGTGCCAGCAGCTTAGGTTCCAAGAGGAATGAGCAGTTCTTC.

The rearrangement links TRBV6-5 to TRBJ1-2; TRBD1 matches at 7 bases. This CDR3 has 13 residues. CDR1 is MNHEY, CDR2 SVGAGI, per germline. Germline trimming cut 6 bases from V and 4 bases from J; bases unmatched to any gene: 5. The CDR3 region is CASRSGGLYGYTF. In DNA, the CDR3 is TGTGCCAGCAGATCAGGGGGGCTCTATGGCTACACCTTC.

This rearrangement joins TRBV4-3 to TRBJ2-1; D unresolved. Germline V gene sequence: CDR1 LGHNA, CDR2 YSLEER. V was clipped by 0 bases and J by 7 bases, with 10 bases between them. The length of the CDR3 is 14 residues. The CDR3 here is CASSQDPSFNEQFF. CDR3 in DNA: TGCGCCAGCAGCCAAGATCCCAGCTTTAATGAGCAGTTCTTC.

CDR3 DNA sequence: TGCGCCAGCAGCCCCGGACAGGGGGCGGGGTATGGCTACACCTTC. Translating gives CASSPGQGAGYGYTF. This sequence joins TRBV4-1 and TRBJ1-2; 11 bases are shared with TRBD1. V lost 4 bases and J lost 5; bases outside the gene matches: 6. Per the germline V gene, CDR1 is MGHRA and CDR2 is YSYEKL. The CDR3 sequence is 15 residues long.

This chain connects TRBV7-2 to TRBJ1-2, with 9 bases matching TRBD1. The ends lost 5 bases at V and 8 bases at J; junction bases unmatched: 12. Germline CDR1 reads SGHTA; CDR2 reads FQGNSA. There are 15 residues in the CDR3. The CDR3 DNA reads TGTGCCAGCAGCCAGGACAGGGGCCGCCAAGGGGGCTACACCTTC. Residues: CASSQDRGRQGGYTF.

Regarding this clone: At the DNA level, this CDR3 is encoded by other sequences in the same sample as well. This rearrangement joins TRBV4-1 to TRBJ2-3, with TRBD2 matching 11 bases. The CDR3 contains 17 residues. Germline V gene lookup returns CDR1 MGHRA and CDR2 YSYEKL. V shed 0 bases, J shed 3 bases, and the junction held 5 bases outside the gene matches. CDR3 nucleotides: TGCGCCAGCAGCCAAGATCCGGGGACTAGCGGAACAGATACGCAGTATTTT. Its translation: CASSQDPGTSGTDTQYF.

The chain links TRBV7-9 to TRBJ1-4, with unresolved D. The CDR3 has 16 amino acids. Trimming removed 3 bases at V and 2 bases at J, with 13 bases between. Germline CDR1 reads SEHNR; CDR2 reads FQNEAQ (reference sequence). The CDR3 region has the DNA TGTGCCAGCAGCTTGAAGACCGGGAGGACTAATGAAAAACTGTTTTTT. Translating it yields CASSLKTGRTNEKLFF.

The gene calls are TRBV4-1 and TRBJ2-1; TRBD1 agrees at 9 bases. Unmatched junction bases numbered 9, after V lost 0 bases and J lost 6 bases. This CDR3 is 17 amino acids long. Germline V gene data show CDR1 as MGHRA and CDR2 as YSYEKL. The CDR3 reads CASSQETGTGSGNEQFF. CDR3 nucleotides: TGCGCCAGCAGCCAAGAAACAGGGACAGGGTCCGGCAATGAGCAGTTCTTC.

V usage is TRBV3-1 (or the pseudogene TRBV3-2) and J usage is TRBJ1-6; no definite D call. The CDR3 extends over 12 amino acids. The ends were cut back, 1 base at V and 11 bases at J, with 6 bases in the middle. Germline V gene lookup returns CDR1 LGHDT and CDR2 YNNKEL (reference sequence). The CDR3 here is CASSQGAAPLHF. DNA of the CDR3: TGTGCCAGCAGCCAAGGTGCGGCACCCCTCCACTTT.

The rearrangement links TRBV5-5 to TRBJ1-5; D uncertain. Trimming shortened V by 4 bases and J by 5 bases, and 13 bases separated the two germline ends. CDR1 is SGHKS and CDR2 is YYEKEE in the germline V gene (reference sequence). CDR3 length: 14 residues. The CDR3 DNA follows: TGTGCCAGCAGCCCCGGCGGACTCGATCAGCCCCAGCATTTT. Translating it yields CASSPGGLDQPQHF.

The CDR3 DNA reads TGCAGTGCTAGTAGTCAGGGCGTCGAGCAGTACTTC. Translating it yields CSASSQGVEQYF. The rearrangement links TRBV20-1 to TRBJ2-7; D perhaps matches TRBD1 (5 bases). Trimming took 3 bases from V and 6 from J, leaving 12 bases between them. Germline-derived CDR1 and CDR2 are DFQATT and SNEGSKA (reference sequence). The CDR3 covers 12 residues.

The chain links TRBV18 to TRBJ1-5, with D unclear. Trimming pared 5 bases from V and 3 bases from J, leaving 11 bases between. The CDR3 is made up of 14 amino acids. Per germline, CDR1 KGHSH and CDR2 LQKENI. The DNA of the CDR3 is TGTGCCAGCTCATTGGACGGCCTCAATCAGCCCCAGCATTTT. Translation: CASSLDGLNQPQHF.

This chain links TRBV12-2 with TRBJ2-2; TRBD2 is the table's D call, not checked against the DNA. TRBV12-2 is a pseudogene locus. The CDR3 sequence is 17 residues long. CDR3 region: CASRQARGTQNTGELFF. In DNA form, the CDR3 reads TGTGCAAGTCGCCAAGCCAGAGGGACTCAAAACACCGGGGAGCTGTTTTTT.

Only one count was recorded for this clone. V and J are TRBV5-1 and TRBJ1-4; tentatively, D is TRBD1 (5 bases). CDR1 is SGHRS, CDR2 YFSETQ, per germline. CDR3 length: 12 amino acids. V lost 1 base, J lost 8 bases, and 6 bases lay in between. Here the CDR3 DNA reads TGCGCCAGCAGCTTGCGGGGGGAAAAACTGTTTTTT. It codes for CASSLRGEKLFF.

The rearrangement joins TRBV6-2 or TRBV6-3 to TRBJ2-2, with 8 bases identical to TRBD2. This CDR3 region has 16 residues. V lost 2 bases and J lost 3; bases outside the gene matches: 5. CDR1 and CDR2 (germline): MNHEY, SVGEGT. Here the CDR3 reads CASSYPLAGYTGELFF. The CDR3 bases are TGTGCCAGCAGTTACCCGCTAGCGGGTTACACCGGGGAGCTGTTTTTT.

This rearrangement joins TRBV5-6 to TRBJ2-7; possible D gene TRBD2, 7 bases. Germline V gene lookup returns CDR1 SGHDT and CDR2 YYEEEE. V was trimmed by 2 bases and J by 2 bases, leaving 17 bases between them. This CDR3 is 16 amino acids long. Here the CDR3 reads CASSFGGAHPTYEQYV. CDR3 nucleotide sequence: TGTGCCAGCAGCTTTGGGGGGGCTCATCCAACCTACGAGCAGTACGTC.

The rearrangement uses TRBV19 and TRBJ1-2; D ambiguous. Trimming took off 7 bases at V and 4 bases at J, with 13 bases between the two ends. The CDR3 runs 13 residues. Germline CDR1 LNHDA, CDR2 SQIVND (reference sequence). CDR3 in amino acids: CASNPRGFYGYTF. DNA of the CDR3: TGTGCCAGTAACCCCCGTGGGTTCTATGGCTACACCTTC. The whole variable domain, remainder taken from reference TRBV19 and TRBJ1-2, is DGGITQSPKYLFRKEGQNVTLSCEQNLNHDAMYWYRQDPGQGLRLIYYSQIVNDFQKGDIAEGYSVSREKKESFPLTVTSAQKNPTAFYLCASNPRGFYGYTFGSGTRLTVV.

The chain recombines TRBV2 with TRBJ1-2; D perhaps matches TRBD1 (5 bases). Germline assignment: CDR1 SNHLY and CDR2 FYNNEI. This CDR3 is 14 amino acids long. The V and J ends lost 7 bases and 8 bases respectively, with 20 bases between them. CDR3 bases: TGTGCCAGCACGCGGACCCTTTCGGGGGGAGGCTACACCTTC. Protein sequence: CASTRTLSGGGYTF.

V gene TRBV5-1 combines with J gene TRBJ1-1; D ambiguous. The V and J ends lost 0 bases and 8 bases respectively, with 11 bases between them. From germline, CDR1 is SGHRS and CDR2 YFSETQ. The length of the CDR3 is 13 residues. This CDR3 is CASSLERHREAFF. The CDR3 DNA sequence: TGCGCCAGCAGCTTGGAGAGGCACCGCGAAGCTTTCTTT.

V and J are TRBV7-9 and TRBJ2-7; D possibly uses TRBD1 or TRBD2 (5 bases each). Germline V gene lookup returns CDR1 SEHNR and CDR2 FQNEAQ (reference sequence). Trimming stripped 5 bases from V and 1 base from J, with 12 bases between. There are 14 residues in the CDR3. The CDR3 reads CASSLGTESYEQYV. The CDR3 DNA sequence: TGTGCCAGCAGCCTAGGGACGGAATCCTACGAGCAGTACGTC.

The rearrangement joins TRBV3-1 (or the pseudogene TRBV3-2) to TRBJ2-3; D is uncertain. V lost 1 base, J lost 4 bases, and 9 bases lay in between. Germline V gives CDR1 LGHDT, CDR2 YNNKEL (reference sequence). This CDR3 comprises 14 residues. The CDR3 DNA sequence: TGTGCCAGCAGCCAAGTTCGGCAACCAGATACGCAGTATTTT. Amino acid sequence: CASSQVRQPDTQYF.

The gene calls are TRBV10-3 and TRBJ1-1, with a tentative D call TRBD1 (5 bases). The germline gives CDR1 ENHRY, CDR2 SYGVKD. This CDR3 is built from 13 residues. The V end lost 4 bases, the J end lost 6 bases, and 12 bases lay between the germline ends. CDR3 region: CAISAMGVAEAFF. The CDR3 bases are TGTGCCATCAGTGCCATGGGGGTGGCTGAAGCTTTCTTT.

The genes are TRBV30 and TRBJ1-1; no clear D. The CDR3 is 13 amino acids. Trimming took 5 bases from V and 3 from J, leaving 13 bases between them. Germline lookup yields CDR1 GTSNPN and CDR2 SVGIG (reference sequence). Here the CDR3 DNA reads TGTGCCTGGTCCCATAAGTTGGACACTGAAGCTTTCTTT. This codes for CAWSHKLDTEAFF.

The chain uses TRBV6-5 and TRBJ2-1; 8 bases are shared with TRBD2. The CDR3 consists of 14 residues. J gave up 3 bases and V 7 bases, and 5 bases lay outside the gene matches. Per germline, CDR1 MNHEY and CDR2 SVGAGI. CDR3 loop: CASTGSGGYNEQFF. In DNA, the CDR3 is TGTGCCAGCACAGGGAGCGGGGGCTACAATGAGCAGTTCTTC.